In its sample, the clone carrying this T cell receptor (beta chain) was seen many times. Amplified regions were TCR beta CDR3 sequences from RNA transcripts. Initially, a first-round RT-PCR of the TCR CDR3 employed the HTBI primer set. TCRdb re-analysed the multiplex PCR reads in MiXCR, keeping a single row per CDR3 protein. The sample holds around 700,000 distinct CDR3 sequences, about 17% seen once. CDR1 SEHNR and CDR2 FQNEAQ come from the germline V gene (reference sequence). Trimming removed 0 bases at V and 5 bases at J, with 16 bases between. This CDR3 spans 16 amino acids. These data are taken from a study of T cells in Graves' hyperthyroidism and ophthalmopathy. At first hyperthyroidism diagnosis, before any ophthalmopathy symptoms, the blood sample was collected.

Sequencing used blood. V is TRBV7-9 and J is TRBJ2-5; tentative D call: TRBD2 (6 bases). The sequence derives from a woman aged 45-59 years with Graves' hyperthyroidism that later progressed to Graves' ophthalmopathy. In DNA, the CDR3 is TGTGCCAGCAGCTTAGCTACCTCTCCTGGGAGGGAGACCCAGTACTTC. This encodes CASSLATSPGRETQYF. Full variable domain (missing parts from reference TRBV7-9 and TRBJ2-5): DTGVSQNPRHKITKRGQNVTFRCDPISEHNRLYWYRQTLGQGPEFLTYFQNEAQLEKSRLLSDRFSAERPKGSFSTLEIQRTEQGDSAMYLCASSLATSPGRETQYFGPGTRLLVL.